A single sample is the source of the 20 T cell receptor beta chains below, sequenced in a study of blood T cell repertoires in COVID-19. TCRdb keeps only in-frame clones here, not all; method: immunoSEQ multiplex PCR. The table shows more than 60,000 clones, with approximately 90% occurring only once. The source material was peripheral blood. These receptors were obtained from a woman aged 80 or older with active or convalescent COVID-19.

The chain employs TRBV28 and TRBJ1-6; D perhaps matches TRBD1 (5 bases). Trimming shortened V by 6 bases and J by 0 bases, and 15 bases separated the two germline ends. The CDR3 spans 17 residues. Looked up from germline, CDR1 is MDHEN and CDR2 is SYDVKM. The CDR3 protein is CASRKAGVGSYNSPLHF. DNA for the CDR3: TGTGCCAGCAGAAAGGCGGGGGTGGGCTCCTATAATTCACCCCTCCACTTT.

The V and J genes are TRBV21-1 and TRBJ2-7; the table calls TRBD2, which could not be checked here. TRBV21-1 corresponds to a pseudogene. CDR3 length equals 14 residues. The CDR3 spells CASSSRELGYEQYF. CDR3 sequence (DNA): TGTGCCAGCAGCTCCCGGGAGCTGGGTTACGAGCAGTACTTC.

In this sample, this clone turned up once. Different DNA sequences within this sample yield the same CDR3. The rearrangement links TRBV7-8 to TRBJ1-6, with TRBD1 matching 8 bases. The trim removed 5 bases at V and 7 bases at J, leaving 7 bases unmatched. Germline assignment: CDR1 SGHVS and CDR2 FQNEAQ. The length of the CDR3 is 15 residues. The CDR3 loop is CASSLGQGGNSPLHF. DNA for the CDR3: TGTGCCAGCAGCCTTGGACAGGGAGGGAATTCACCCCTCCACTTT.

The gene calls are TRBV7-2 and TRBJ2-5; 8 bases are shared with TRBD2. This CDR3 is 18 amino acids long. Per the germline V gene, CDR1 is SGHTA and CDR2 is FQGNSA. After removal of 2 bases from V and 6 bases from J, the junction contained 17 bases not matched to a gene. The CDR3 DNA reads TGTGCCAGCAGCTTAATGGGTTGGCCGCGGGGGGCCGGGAAGACCCAGTACTTC. It encodes CASSLMGWPRGAGKTQYF.

The chain recombines TRBV4-2 with TRBJ2-7, with TRBD2 matching 12 bases. CDR1 is LGHNA, CDR2 YNFKEQ, per germline. CDR3 size: 18 residues. V shed 0 bases, J shed 0 bases, and the junction held 6 bases outside the gene matches. CDR3 in DNA: TGTGCCAGCAGCCAAGACTCGCAACTAGCGGGGGGCTCCTACGAGCAGTACTTC. It is translated as CASSQDSQLAGGSYEQYF.

The gene calls are TRBV4-3 and TRBJ1-1; 7 bases agree with TRBD1. The ends lost 1 base at V and 4 bases at J; junction bases unmatched: 12. The length of the CDR3 is 17 residues. Germline assignment: CDR1 LGHNA and CDR2 YSLEER. CDR3 bases: TGCGCCAGCAGCCAAGTACAGGGGTTCGGAATAAGCACTGAAGCTTTCTTT. Residues: CASSQVQGFGISTEAFF.

This clone was found once. The V gene is TRBV6-5, the J gene TRBJ2-7; 9 positions agree with TRBD2. CDR1 and CDR2 from the germline V gene are MNHEY and SVGAGI. The CDR3 runs to 15 residues. The V and J ends lost 7 bases and 0 bases, in that order; junction bases with no gene match: 7. The CDR3 sequence is CASTKGSGGSYEQYF. CDR3 coding DNA: TGTGCCAGCACAAAGGGTAGCGGGGGCTCCTACGAGCAGTACTTC.

This clone was observed once. The chain employs TRBV6-2 or TRBV6-3 and TRBJ2-4; possibly TRBD2 for D (6 bases). Between the trimmed V and J ends, which lost 5 bases and 4 bases, there was a span of 15 bases. The germline V gene encodes CDR1 MNHEY and CDR2 SVGEGT. The CDR3 extends over 15 amino acids. CDR3 residues: CASSPWRDLKNIQYF. CDR3 sequence (DNA): TGTGCCAGCAGTCCCTGGAGGGACCTGAAAAACATTCAGTACTTC.

This chain connects TRBV2 to TRBJ2-3; 7 bases align to TRBD1. Trimming at V came to 5 bases and at J to 6 bases, leaving 11 bases not matched to a gene. Germline CDR1 is SNHLY and CDR2 is FYNNEI. The CDR3 extends over 15 amino acids. This chain's CDR3 is CASSYRGRSSDTQYF. As DNA, the CDR3 is TGTGCCAGCAGTTACAGGGGCCGGAGTTCGGATACGCAGTATTTT.

The rearrangement uses TRBV16 and TRBJ2-1; D might be TRBD1 (5 bases). V was pared by 0 bases and J by 9 bases, with 15 bases between. The V gene's germline CDR1 is KGHSY and CDR2 FQNENV. The CDR3 length is 15 residues. For the CDR3, the DNA is TGTGCCAGCAGCCAATCTCGACAGCAGCTAGGTGAGCAGTTCTTC. As protein: CASSQSRQQLGEQFF.

The rearrangement links TRBV5-1 to TRBJ1-2; 7 bases fit TRBD1. CDR1 and CDR2 from the germline V gene are SGHRS and YFSETQ. The trim removed 3 bases at V and 6 bases at J, leaving 11 bases unmatched. The CDR3 totals 15 residues. CDR3 residues: CASSSNWDSLNGYTF. In nucleotides, the CDR3 is TGCGCCAGCAGCTCTAACTGGGACAGCCTAAATGGCTACACCTTC.

The rearrangement joins TRBV15 to TRBJ2-1, with a possible D match to TRBD2 (5 bases). The germline V gene has CDR1 LNHNV and CDR2 YYDKDF (reference sequence). V shed 0 bases and J shed 10 bases, with 10 bases lying between them. The CDR3 is 13 residues long. In DNA form, the CDR3 reads TGTGCCACCAGCAGAGAGGGCTGGAGGGAGCAGTTCTTC. Amino acids: CATSREGWREQFF.

The genes are TRBV18 and TRBJ1-2; D remains ambiguous. The V end lost 3 bases, the J end lost 5 bases, and 10 bases lay between the germline ends. In germline, CDR1 is KGHSH, CDR2 LQKENI. The CDR3 sequence is 13 residues long. The CDR3 protein is CASSPREKYGYTF. Written as DNA, the CDR3 is TGTGCCAGCTCACCGCGCGAAAAGTATGGCTACACCTTC.

The genes are TRBV4-2 and TRBJ2-1; 9 bases fit TRBD2. The CDR3 spans 15 residues. CDR1 and CDR2 from the germline V gene are LGHNA and YNFKEQ. J lost 8 bases, V lost 2 bases, and 7 bases had no gene match. The DNA of the CDR3 is TGTGCCAGCAGCCAACTCCTTAGCGGGGGTGATGAGCAGTTCTTC. Protein product: CASSQLLSGGDEQFF.

To note about this clone: The same CDR3 also results from other DNA sequences found in this sample. The genes are TRBV18 and TRBJ2-7, with a possible D match to TRBD2 (7 bases). V was shortened by 1 base and J by 5 bases, with 9 bases between the two germline ends. The length of the CDR3 is 13 residues. The V gene's germline CDR1 is KGHSH and CDR2 LQKENI. CDR3 region: CASSPLGGHEQYF. CDR3 in DNA: TGTGCCAGCTCACCACTGGGGGGGCACGAGCAGTACTTC.

In regard to this clone: The germline gene is not matched at one end of the junction; a read error may be the cause. The genes are TRBV5-4 and TRBJ2-5; D gene ambiguous. Germline-derived CDR1 and CDR2 are SGHNT and YYREEE (reference sequence). CDR3 length equals 14 residues. The CDR3 DNA follows: TGTGCCAGCAGCCTACCCCAAGTCAGAGAGGCCCAGTACTTC. Translated: CASSLPQVREAQYF.

The V gene is TRBV12-3 or TRBV12-4, the J gene TRBJ2-7, with D possibly TRBD2 on 7 matching bases. Trimming shortened V by 6 bases and J by 3 bases, and 12 bases separated the two germline ends. This CDR3 is 13 amino acids long. The CDR3 DNA follows: TGTGCCAGCAGCAAGGGGGGGGTCTACGAGCAGTACTTC. Translation: CASSKGGVYEQYF.

The rearrangement links TRBV5-4 to TRBJ1-3; the D is unclear. V shed 0 bases and J shed 8 bases, with 9 bases lying between them. The CDR3 is 13 residues long. Germline V gives CDR1 SGHNT, CDR2 YYREEE (reference sequence). The DNA of the CDR3 is TGTGCCAGCAGCTTGGATCTCGGAGACACCATATATTTT. Amino acid sequence: CASSLDLGDTIYF. Variable domain in full (rest from reference TRBV5-4 and TRBJ1-3): ETGVTQSPTHLIKTRGQQVTLRCSSQSGHNTVSWYQQALGQGPQFIFQYYREEENGRGNFPPRFSGLQFPNYSSELNVNALELDDSALYLCASSLDLGDTIYFGEGSWLTVV.

J is TRBJ2-7 and V is TRBV7-8; 7 nucleotides line up with TRBD2. The CDR3 sequence is 16 residues long. The V gene's germline CDR1 is SGHVS and CDR2 FQNEAQ. V lost 5 bases and J lost 1; bases outside the gene matches: 11. CDR3 loop: CASSRTREAFSYEQYF. DNA of the CDR3: TGTGCCAGCAGCCGGACCCGGGAGGCCTTTTCCTACGAGCAGTACTTC. The whole variable domain, filled in from reference TRBV7-8 and TRBJ2-7, reads GAGVSQSPRYKVAKRGQDVALRCDPISGHVSLFWYQQALGQGPEFLTYFQNEAQLDKSGLPSDRFFAERPEGSVSTLKIQRTQQEDSAVYLCASSRTREAFSYEQYFGPGTRLTVT.

This chain uses TRBV6-5 with TRBJ1-4, with 8 nucleotides matching TRBD1. Looked up from germline, CDR1 is MNHEY and CDR2 is SVGAGI. V lost 6 bases to trimming and J lost 7 bases; unmatched junction nucleotides: 4. CDR3 length: 13 residues. The CDR3, as DNA: TGTGCCAGCAGGGGGACAGGCTTTGAAAAACTGTTTTTT. Translated: CASRGTGFEKLFF.